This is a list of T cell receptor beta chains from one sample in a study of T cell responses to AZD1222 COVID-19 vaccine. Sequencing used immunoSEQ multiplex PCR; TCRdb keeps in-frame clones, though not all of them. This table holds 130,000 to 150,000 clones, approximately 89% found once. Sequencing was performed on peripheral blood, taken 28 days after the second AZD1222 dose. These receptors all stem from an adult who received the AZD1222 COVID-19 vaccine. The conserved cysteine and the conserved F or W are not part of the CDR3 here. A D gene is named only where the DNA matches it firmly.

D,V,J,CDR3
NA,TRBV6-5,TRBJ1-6,ASRLYNSPLH
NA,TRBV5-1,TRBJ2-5,ASSPGGQASSQEAQY
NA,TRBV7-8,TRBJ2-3,ASSFRRAENTDTQY
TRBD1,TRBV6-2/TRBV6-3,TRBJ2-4,ASSYTRDRAWSMLAKNIQY
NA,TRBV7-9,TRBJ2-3,ASSRTSITSDTQY
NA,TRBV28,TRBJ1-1,ASTSGGGSTEAF
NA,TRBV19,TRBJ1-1,ASRGSGSPIGAF
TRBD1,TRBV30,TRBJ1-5,AWGGQGNQPQH
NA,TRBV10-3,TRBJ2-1,AISESLGGLNEQF
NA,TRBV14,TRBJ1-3,ASSQGSSRNTIY
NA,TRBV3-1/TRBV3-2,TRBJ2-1,ASSPFRGGGYNEQF
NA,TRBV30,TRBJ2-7,AWSRTASEQY
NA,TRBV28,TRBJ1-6,ASSLRQGSSSPLH
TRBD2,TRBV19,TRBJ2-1,ASSKALAGGYNEQF
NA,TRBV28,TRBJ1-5,ASSLWGDSNQPQH
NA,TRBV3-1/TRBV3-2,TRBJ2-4,ASSQGGNIQY
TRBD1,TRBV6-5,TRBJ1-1,ASKTGTVSNTEAF
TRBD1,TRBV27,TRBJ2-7,ASSLATGAYEQY
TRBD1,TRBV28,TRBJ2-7,ATPGDREDEQY
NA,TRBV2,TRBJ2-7,ASATGDRRITYEQY
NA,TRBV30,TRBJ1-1,AWSQDFNTEAF
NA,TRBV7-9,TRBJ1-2,ASSLGGQALYGYT
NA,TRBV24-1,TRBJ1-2,AIGGGGANYGYT
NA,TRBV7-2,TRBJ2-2,ASSGGVARAGELF
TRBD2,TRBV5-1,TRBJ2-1,ASSLGTSGSSDEQF
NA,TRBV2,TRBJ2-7,ASSDRTGPYEQY
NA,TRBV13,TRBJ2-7,ASSLGREGYEQY
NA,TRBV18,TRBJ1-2,ASSAAGQPTNYGYT
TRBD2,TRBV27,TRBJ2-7,ASSSEDPLAGGIYEQY
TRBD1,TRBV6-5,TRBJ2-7,ASSRDGTAHEQY
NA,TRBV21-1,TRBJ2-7,ASSTQGLPHYEQY
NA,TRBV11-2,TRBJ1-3,ASSPAQLSSGNTIY
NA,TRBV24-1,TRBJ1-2,ATSDPRGGYGYT
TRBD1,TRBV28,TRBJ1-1,ASSRPGQGNTEAF
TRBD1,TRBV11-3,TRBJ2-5,ASSSTGGETQY
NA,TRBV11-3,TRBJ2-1,ASSLGWGEQF
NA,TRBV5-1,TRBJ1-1,ASSLDHGHVNTEAF
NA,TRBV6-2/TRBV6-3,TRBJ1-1,ASSYRPKEAFLKRAF